The 14 T cell receptor beta chains below all came from one sample that was sequenced in a study of cytomegalovirus exposure and HLA in healthy donors. A multiplex PCR was run with 60 Vbeta primers and 13 Jbeta primers. Only in-frame clones appear in the TCRdb table, and some are missing; sequencing was by immunoSEQ multiplex PCR. The data hold under 200,000 clones, with about four fifths observed a single time. The sample taken for sequencing was PBMCs. These receptors were taken from a man aged 40-50 years in good health and CMV-seropositive.

The chain employs TRBV7-8 and TRBJ2-4; 7 bases align to TRBD1. The germline CDR1 and CDR2 sequences are SGHVS and FQNEAQ. This CDR3 has 13 amino acids. The V segment lost 3 bases and the J segment 9 bases; nucleotides outside the gene matches: 5. For the CDR3, the DNA is TGTGCCAGCAGCTTTGGACAGGCGGGCATTCAGTACTTC. Amino acids: CASSFGQAGIQYF.

The chain recombines TRBV4-1 with TRBJ1-5; TRBD1 matches at 10 bases. The V gene's germline CDR1 is MGHRA and CDR2 YSYEKL. The CDR3 runs 15 residues. The V and J ends lost 3 bases and 7 bases, in that order; junction bases with no gene match: 6. The CDR3 coding sequence is TGCGCCAGCAGCCAGGGGACAGGGGCTCTCCAGCCCCAGCATTTT. Amino acids: CASSQGTGALQPQHF.

The rearrangement uses TRBV7-2 and TRBJ2-3; D ambiguous. V lost 3 bases and J 0 bases, leaving 4 bases between the germline ends. The CDR3 spans 13 residues. Germline loops: CDR1 SGHTA, CDR2 FQGNSA. As DNA, the CDR3 is TGTGCCAGCAGCTTTTATAGCACAGATACGCAGTATTTT. This translates into CASSFYSTDTQYF.

At least ten counts were recorded for this clone. The J gene is TRBJ1-5, the V gene TRBV4-1; 7 bases agree with TRBD1. Germline values: CDR1 MGHRA, CDR2 YSYEKL. J lost 7 bases, V lost 4 bases, and 13 bases had no gene match. The CDR3 spans 16 residues. CDR3 sequence (DNA): TGCGCCAGCAGCCCATCCTCCACCAGGGGGATCCAGCCCCAGCATTTT. Its translation: CASSPSSTRGIQPQHF.

This clone was detected only once. The missing conserved phenylalanine or tryptophan at the end of this CDR3 makes a read error likely. The chain uses TRBV5-8 and TRBJ2-7; 12 bases line up with TRBD2. The CDR3 totals 15 residues. The V gene's germline CDR1 is SGHTS and CDR2 YDEGEE. Trimming took 5 bases from V and 3 from J; bases not matched to a gene: 6. The CDR3 sequence is CASRELAGGFYEQYL. DNA for the CDR3: TGTGCCAGCAGAGAACTAGCGGGAGGATTCTACGAGCAGTACCTC.

This chain links TRBV7-9 with TRBJ1-3; 10 bases align to TRBD1. J gave up 2 bases and V 5 bases, and 3 bases lay outside the gene matches. Germline V gene sequence: CDR1 SEHNR, CDR2 FQNEAQ (reference sequence). The length of the CDR3 is 15 residues. CDR3 residues: CASSPDRGTGNTIYF. The CDR3 bases are TGTGCCAGCAGCCCGGACAGGGGGACTGGAAACACCATATATTTT.

This sequence joins TRBV7-9 and TRBJ2-2, with D possibly being TRBD1 (5 bases). V gave up 2 bases and J gave up 0 bases, with 10 bases separating them. The CDR3 is 16 amino acids. Germline assignment: CDR1 SEHNR and CDR2 FQNEAQ (reference sequence). The CDR3 bases are TGTGCCAGCAGCTTATCCAGACAGTCGAACACCGGGGAGCTGTTTTTT. This gives the protein CASSLSRQSNTGELFF.

The rearrangement uses TRBV19 and TRBJ2-3; D is uncertain. Germline loops: CDR1 LNHDA, CDR2 SQIVND (reference sequence). The CDR3 is 14 residues long. V gave up 5 bases and J gave up 5 bases, with 14 bases separating them. The CDR3 spells CASSSSDLVDTQYF. CDR3 nucleotide sequence: TGTGCCAGTAGTTCGTCAGATCTGGTAGATACGCAGTATTTT.

This chain uses TRBV5-1 with TRBJ2-1; TRBD1 aligns across 7 bases. With 5 bases clipped from V and 4 bases from J, the junction kept 6 bases outside the gene matches. This CDR3 spans 14 amino acids. CDR1 is SGHRS, CDR2 YFSETQ, per germline. In nucleotides, the CDR3 is TGCGCCAGCAGTTCGGCAGGGGGTTACAATGAGCAGTTCTTC. It specifies CASSSAGGYNEQFF.

This chain connects TRBV7-6 to TRBJ2-1; no clear D gene. The CDR3 runs 15 residues. The V end lost 5 bases, the J end lost 9 bases, and 20 bases lay between the germline ends. Germline V gene sequence: CDR1 SGHVS, CDR2 FNYEAQ. The CDR3: CASSPLAAQRGEQFF. The CDR3 nucleotides read TGTGCCAGCAGCCCGTTGGCGGCCCAAAGAGGTGAGCAGTTCTTC.

This clone was observed at least ten times. The chain is built from TRBV25-1 and TRBJ2-7, with 9 bases that match TRBD2. With 3 bases clipped from V and 4 bases from J, the junction kept 7 bases outside the gene matches. The CDR3 totals 15 residues. Germline CDR1 MGHDK, CDR2 SYGVNS. CDR3 DNA sequence: TGTGCCAGCAGTGACCCGGGACTAGCCGGGTACGAGCAGTACTTC. It codes for CASSDPGLAGYEQYF.

This chain links TRBV6-1 with TRBJ1-2; D unclear. The CDR3 is 13 amino acids. With 4 bases removed from V and 7 bases from J, the gap between germline ends came to 13 bases. Germline V gene lookup returns CDR1 MNHNS and CDR2 SASEGT. CDR3 loop: CASSVLGVGGYTF. CDR3 DNA: TGTGCCAGCAGTGTTCTGGGAGTGGGTGGCTACACCTTC.

The CDR3 nucleotides read TGTGCCAGTAGAACTAGCCGCGGGGAGCTGTTTTTT. Protein: CASRTSRGELFF. The rearrangement joins TRBV19 to TRBJ2-2; D possibly corresponds to TRBD2 (6 bases). Germline V gives CDR1 LNHDA, CDR2 SQIVND (reference sequence). The V and J ends lost 6 bases and 7 bases respectively, with 9 bases between them. The CDR3 has 12 amino acids.

The gene calls are TRBV5-1 and TRBJ2-2; TRBD2 aligns across 10 bases. The CDR3 sequence is 16 residues long. CDR1 and CDR2 from the germline V gene are SGHRS and YFSETQ. J was trimmed by 0 bases and V by 3 bases; bases with no gene match: 2. CDR3 DNA: TGCGCCAGCAGCTCCGGACTAGCGGCGAACACCGGGGAGCTGTTTTTT. Protein product: CASSSGLAANTGELFF.